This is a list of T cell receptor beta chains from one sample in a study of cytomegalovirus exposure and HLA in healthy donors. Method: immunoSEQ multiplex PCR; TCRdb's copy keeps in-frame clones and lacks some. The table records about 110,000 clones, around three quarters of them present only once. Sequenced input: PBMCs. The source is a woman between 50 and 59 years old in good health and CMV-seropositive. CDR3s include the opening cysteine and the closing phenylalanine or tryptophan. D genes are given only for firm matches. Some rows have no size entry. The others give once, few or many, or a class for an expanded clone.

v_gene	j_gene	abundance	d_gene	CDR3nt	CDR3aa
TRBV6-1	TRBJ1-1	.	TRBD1	TGTGCCAGCAGTATACAGGGGAATTGGGCTGAAGCTTTCTTT	CASSIQGNWAEAFF
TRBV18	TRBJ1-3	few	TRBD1	TGTGCCAGCTCCGTCTTTGCCCCACAGGGGGCTCCTGGAAACACCATATATTTT	CASSVFAPQGAPGNTIYF
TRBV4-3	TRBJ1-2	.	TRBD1	TGCGCCAGCAGCCAAGATCGGGAGACAGGGGTTCGCGGCTATGGCTACACCTTC	CASSQDRETGVRGYGYTF
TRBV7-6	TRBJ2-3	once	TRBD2	TGTGCCAGCAGCTTGGGGTCAGCGGGGGGGACAGATACGCAGTATTTT	CASSLGSAGGTDTQYF
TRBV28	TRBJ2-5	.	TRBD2	TGTGCCAGCAGTTTTACCCTACCGGGACTAGCGGGGGAGCAGTACTTC	CASSFTLPGLAGEQYF
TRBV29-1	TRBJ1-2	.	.	TGCAGCGCCTCCATGACAGACTATGGCTACACCTTC	CSASMTDYGYTF
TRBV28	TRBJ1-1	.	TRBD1	TGTGCCAGCAGGACACAGGGGGCGTGGATCACTGAAGCTTTCTTT	CASRTQGAWITEAFF
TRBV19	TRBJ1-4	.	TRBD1	TGTGCCAGTAGTTCCATAACAGGGGGAGGCGAAAAACTGTTTTTT	CASSSITGGGEKLFF
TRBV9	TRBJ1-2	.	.	TGTGCCAGCAGCGTAGCTCAAGACTCGCGGGGACTGCACACCTTC	CASSVAQDSRGLHTF
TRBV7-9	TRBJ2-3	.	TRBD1	TGTGCCAGCAGCTTGAGTGGGACAGGGGGCGCAGATACGCAGTATTTT	CASSLSGTGGADTQYF
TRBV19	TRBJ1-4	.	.	TGTGCCAGTAGTATTGGAGGTGCAACTAATGAAAAACTGTTTTTT	CASSIGGATNEKLFF
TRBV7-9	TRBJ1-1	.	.	TGTGCCAGCAGCCATGGACAGAACACTGAAGCTTTCTTT	CASSHGQNTEAFF
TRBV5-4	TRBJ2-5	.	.	TGTGCCAGCAGCTTATCCCGTGAGGAGACCCAGTACTTC	CASSLSREETQYF
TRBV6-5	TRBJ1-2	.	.	TGTGCCAGCAGTTCCCCGCGGACAGCTTACTATGGCTACACCTTC	CASSSPRTAYYGYTF
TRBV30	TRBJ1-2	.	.	TGTGCCTGGACTGCAACGGGGTGGCTCTATGGCTACACCTTC	CAWTATGWLYGYTF
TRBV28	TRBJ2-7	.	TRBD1	TGTGCCAGCAGTTCCCACAGGGGGTCGCAACTTTACGAGCAGTACTTC	CASSSHRGSQLYEQYF
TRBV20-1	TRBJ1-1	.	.	TGCAGTGCTAGGGGGCGAACTGAAGCTTTCTTT	CSARGRTEAFF
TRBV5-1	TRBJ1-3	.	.	TGCGCCAGCAGCTTGGAAAACACCGCAAACACCATATATTTT	CASSLENTANTIYF
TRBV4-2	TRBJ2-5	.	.	TGTGCCAGCAGCCACGCAGGGTACCAAGAGACCCAGTACTTC	CASSHAGYQETQYF
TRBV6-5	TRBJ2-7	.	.	TGTGCCAGCAGCCCCGGGTGGAGCTCCTACGAGCAGTACTTC	CASSPGWSSYEQYF
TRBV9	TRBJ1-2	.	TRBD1	TGTGCCAGCAGCGGAAACAGGGGGCGCGGCTACACCTTC	CASSGNRGRGYTF
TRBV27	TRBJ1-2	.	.	TGTGCCAGCAGACCTCCAGGGCCTAACTATGGCTACACCTTC	CASRPPGPNYGYTF
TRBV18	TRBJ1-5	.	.	TGTGCCAGCTCACCAGTCGGCGGGTCCCCCAATCAGCCCCAGCATTTT	CASSPVGGSPNQPQHF
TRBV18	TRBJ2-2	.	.	TGTGCCAGCTCTTCATCAGGGGCTTACACCGGGGAGCTGTTTTTT	CASSSSGAYTGELFF
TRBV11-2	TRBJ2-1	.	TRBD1	TGTGCCAGCAGCGGACAGGGAGAGAAGGACAATGAGCAGTTCTTC	CASSGQGEKDNEQFF
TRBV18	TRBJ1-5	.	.	TGTGCCAGCTCACCACGGTCAGGGGATCAGCCCCAGCATTTT	CASSPRSGDQPQHF
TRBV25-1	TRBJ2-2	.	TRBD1	TGTGCCAGCAGTGAAGCGGGACAGGGGGCGTCCGGGGAGCTGTTTTTT	CASSEAGQGASGELFF
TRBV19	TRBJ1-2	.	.	TGTGCCAGTAGTGGCGGCCTTGGCGGCTACACCTTC	CASSGGLGGYTF
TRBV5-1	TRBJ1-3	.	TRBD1	TGCGCCAGCAGCTTGGCCCTAGGGGGCAGCGGAAACACCATATATTTT	CASSLALGGSGNTIYF
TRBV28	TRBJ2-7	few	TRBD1	TGTGCCAGCACCACCACGGACAGGGTCTCCGAGCAGTACTTC	CASTTTDRVSEQYF
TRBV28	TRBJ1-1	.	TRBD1	TGTGCCAGCAGTTTCGATGGACAGGGTAGCGCTGAAGCTTTCTTT	CASSFDGQGSAEAFF
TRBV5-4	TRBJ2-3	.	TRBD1	TGTGCCAGCAGCTGGCGACAGGGCCGCACAGATACGCAGTATTTT	CASSWRQGRTDTQYF
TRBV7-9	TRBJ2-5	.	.	TGTGCCAGCAGCCGAGGGGGGGGGCGGCTAGAGACCCAGTACTTC	CASSRGGGRLETQYF
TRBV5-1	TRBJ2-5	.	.	TGCGCCAGCAGCTTGGTTTCGTCCGGGTCCCCTATGAGGGAGACCCAGTACTTC	CASSLVSSGSPMRETQYF
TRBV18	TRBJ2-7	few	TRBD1	TGTGCCAGCTCACCATTCACAGGGGGCTCGTACGAGCAGTACTTC	CASSPFTGGSYEQYF
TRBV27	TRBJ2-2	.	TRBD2	TGTGCCAGCCGCCCGGGACTAGCGGACACCGGGGAGCTGTTTTTT	CASRPGLADTGELFF
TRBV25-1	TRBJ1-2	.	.	TGTGCCAGCCGACAGAGAACTAACTATGGCTACACCTTC	CASRQRTNYGYTF
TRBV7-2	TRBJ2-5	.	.	TGTGCCAGCAGCTCCAACCAGGGTCTCGAGGAGACCCAGTACTTC	CASSSNQGLEETQYF
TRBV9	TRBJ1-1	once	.	TGTGCCAGCAGCGTAGCGGAGGTTCCGAACACTGAAGCTTTCTTT	CASSVAEVPNTEAFF
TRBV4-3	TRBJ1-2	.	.	TGCGCCAGCGGTCCTTGGGGGGGTGGCTACACCTTC	CASGPWGGGYTF
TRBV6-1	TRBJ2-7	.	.	TGTGCCAGCAGTGAAGCACGACACCGCGAGCAGTACTTC	CASSEARHREQYF
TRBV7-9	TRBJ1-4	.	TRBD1	TGTGCCAGCAGCCCGGGACAGGGGGATGAAAAACTGTTTTTT	CASSPGQGDEKLFF
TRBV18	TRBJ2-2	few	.	TGTGCCAGCTCACCCAATAAGCAAGCAGGAGGCGGGGAGCTGTTTTTT	CASSPNKQAGGGELFF
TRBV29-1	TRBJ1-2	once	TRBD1	TGCAGCGTTGAATCGGACAGGGGGCTTTCTAACTATGGCTACACCTTC	CSVESDRGLSNYGYTF
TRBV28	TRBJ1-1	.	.	TGTGCCAGCACCGAGGGACAAACTGAAGCTTTCTTT	CASTEGQTEAFF
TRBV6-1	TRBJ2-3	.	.	TGTGCCAGCAGTGCCCTTACTGTGGCGGGAAGCACAGATACGCAGTATTTT	CASSALTVAGSTDTQYF
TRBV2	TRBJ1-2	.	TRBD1	TGTGCCAGCAGTGAAGCGGGTAGGGGGCGCATCGCTGATGGCTACACCTTC	CASSEAGRGRIADGYTF
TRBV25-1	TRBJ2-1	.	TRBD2	TGTGCCAGCAGTGACCTAGCGGGGGGGGACAATGAGCAGTTCTTC	CASSDLAGGDNEQFF
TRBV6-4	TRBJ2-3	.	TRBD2	TGTGCCAGCAGTGACAAAGGGACTAGCGGTGTAGATACGCAGTATTTT	CASSDKGTSGVDTQYF
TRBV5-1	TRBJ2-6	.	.	TGCGCCAGCAGCTTGGCGGCTGGGGCCAACGTCCTGACTTTC	CASSLAAGANVLTF
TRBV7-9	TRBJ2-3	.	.	TGTGCCAGCAGCTTAATGCAGACAGATACGCAGTATTTT	CASSLMQTDTQYF
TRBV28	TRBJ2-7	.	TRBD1	TGTGCCAGCAGCCCTGGGGTTGGACAGGGACCCTACGAGCAGTACTTC	CASSPGVGQGPYEQYF